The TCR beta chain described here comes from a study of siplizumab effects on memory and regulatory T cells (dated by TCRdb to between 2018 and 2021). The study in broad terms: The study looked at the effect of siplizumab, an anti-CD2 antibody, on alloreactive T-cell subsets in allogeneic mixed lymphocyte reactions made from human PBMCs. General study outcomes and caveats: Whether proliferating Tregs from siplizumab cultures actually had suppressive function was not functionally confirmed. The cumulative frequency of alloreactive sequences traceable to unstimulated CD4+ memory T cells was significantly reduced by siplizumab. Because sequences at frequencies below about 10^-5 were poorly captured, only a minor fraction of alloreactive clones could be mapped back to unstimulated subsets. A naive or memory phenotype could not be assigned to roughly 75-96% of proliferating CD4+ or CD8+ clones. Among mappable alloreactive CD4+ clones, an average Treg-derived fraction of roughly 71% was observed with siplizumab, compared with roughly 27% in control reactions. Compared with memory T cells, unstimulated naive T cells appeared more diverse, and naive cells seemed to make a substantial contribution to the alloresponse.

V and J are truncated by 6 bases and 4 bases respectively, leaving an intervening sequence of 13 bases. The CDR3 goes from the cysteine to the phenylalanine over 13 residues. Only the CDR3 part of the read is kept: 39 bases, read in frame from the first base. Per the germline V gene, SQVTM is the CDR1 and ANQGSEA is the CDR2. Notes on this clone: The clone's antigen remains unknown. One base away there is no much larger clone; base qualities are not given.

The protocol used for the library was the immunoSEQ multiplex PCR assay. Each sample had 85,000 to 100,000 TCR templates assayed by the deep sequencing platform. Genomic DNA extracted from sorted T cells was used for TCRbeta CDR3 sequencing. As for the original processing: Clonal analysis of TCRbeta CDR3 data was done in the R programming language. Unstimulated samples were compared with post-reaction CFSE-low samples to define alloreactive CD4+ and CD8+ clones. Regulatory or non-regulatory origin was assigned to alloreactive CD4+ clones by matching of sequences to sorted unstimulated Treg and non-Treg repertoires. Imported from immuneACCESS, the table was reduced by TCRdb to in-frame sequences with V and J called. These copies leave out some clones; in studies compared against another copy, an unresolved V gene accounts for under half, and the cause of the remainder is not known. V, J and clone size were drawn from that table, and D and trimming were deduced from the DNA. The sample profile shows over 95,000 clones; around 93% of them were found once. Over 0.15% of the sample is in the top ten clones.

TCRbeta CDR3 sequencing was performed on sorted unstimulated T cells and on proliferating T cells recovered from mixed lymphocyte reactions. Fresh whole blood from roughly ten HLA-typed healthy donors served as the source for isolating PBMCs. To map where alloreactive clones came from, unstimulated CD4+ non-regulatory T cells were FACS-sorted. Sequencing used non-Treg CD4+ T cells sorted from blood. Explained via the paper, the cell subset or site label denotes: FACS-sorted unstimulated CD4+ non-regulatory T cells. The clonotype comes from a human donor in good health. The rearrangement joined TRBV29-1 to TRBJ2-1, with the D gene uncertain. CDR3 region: CSVRRPLYNEQFF. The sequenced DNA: TGCAGCGTCCGACGCCCCTTGTACAATGAGCAGTTCTTC.